This TCR beta chain was sequenced for a study of T-cell memory formation after mild COVID-19. Study-level information: TCR clusters showed largely donor specificity.

Study results and caveats: Clones shrinking between day 15 and 85 showed a balanced CD4/CD8 split, and those that grew later tilted toward CD4+.

This clonotype was found a few times. What it binds is not known. This CDR3 has 15 amino acids. With V trimmed by 3 bases and J by 4 bases, 3 bases remained unmatched. TCR alpha and TCR beta cDNA libraries with sample barcodes and UMIs came from 5'RACE using constant-segment primers. Using its own MiXCR run on the 5' RACE reads, TCRdb lists one record per CDR3 protein. The sample comprises hundreds of thousands of distinct CDR3 sequences, roughly 18% of which are singletons, and about 12% rests with the top ten. The chain uses TRBV12-3 or TRBV12-4 and TRBJ2-3; 11 bases are shared with TRBD2. The sample comprised PBMCs or a T cell subset sorted from them (not recorded which). The sequence came from an adult woman who had mild COVID-19 (a few samples of this study predate the infection). Cell type and time point are not known. The CDR3 DNA is TGTGCCAGCAGTTTTAGCGGGGGGGCCCCAGATACGCAGTATTTT. Translating it yields CASSFSGGAPDTQYF.